This is a list of T cell receptor beta chains from one sample in a study of blood T cell repertoires in COVID-19. Data came from immunoSEQ multiplex PCR; TCRdb stores just in-frame clones and leaves some out. The repertoire consists of tens of thousands of clones, with roughly 80% occurring once and the leading ten covering about a sixth. Sequencing was performed on peripheral blood. Every receptor here comes from a woman of 80 years or more with active or convalescent COVID-19. Both conserved end residues are part of each CDR3. Expanded clones are given a class, and other clones once, few, many or no size at all.

clone size	V gene	J gene	CDR3 protein
-	TRBV9	TRBJ2-4	CASSTDGTETNIQYF
-	TRBV7-2	TRBJ2-1	CASSWAGGSISYNEQFF
-	TRBV5-5	TRBJ2-2	CASSPPPGELFF
-	TRBV29-1	TRBJ2-1	CSVNSGRADEQFF
-	TRBV11-2	TRBJ2-5	CASSFGQEETQYF
-	TRBV6-2/TRBV6-3	TRBJ1-1	CASSDWDRGLDEAFF
-	TRBV5-4	TRBJ1-2	CASSLQGQGNYGYTF
-	TRBV19	TRBJ1-1	CASSTRQGGAFF
few	TRBV9	TRBJ1-1	CASSPDGFGEAFF
-	TRBV6-5	TRBJ1-2	CASSYKGPASGNGYTF
-	TRBV7-2	TRBJ1-5	CASSLAASQPQHF
few	TRBV7-2	TRBJ1-6	CASGPGVHSPLHF
-	TRBV27	TRBJ1-5	CASRQGSNQPQHF
-	TRBV27	TRBJ2-4	CASSAWGVVQNIQYF
-	TRBV6-5	TRBJ2-2	CASSWTGKIAGELFF